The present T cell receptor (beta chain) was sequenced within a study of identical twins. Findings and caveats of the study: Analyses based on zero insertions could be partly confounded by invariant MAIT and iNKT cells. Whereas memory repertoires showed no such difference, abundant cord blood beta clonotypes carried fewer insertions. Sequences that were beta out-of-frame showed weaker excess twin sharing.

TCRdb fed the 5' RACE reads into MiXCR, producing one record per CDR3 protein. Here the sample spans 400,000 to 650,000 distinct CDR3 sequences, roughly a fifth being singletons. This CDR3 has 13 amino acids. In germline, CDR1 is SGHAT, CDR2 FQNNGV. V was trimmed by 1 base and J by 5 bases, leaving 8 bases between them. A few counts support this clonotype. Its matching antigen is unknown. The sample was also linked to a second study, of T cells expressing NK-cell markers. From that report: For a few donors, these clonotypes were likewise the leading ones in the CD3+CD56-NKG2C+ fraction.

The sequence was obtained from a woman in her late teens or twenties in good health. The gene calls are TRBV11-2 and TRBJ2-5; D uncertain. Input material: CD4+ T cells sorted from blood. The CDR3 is CASSLVRSETQYF. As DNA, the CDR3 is TGTGCCAGCAGCTTAGTTCGCTCGGAGACCCAGTACTTC.